This T cell receptor beta chain was recorded in a study of post-analysis software for immune sequencing data (dated by TCRdb to between 2014 and 2017). Some background on the complete study: Disease courses on record covered relapsing-remitting, secondary progressive and progressive-relapsing multiple sclerosis, though some patients had no subtype annotation. The patient repertoires were set against 10 to 11 previously published healthy control repertoires from donors whose ages ranged from about 6 to 27 years. A subset of samples was prepared in parallel using single-end sample barcoding, then pooled and co-amplified after Illumina adapter ligation.

CDR1 and CDR2 were assigned from the germline V gene as SGHTA and FQGNSA. V and J are truncated by 2 bases and 6 bases respectively, leaving an intervening sequence of 18 bases. Spanning cysteine to phenylalanine, the CDR3 consists of 16 amino acids. The kept DNA is CDR3 alone, 48 bases in frame from the first base. The full study reports these points: The control group was slightly older than the multiple sclerosis patient group. Strong co-clustering of samples prepared in the same batch was shown by direct clustering with F measure, prompting a batch-effect correction. About 5 TRBV segments, including TRBV5-6, TRBV5-1 and TRBV20-1, were significantly more frequent in patients than controls. Compared with controls, multiple sclerosis patients had significantly lower normalized Chao1 diversity, a finding suggesting substantial peripheral T-cell clonal expansion.

The library was made by PCR. TCRdb shows the sequencer as Illumina HiSeq 2500. To reduce PCR and sequencing biases, unique molecular identifiers were incorporated into the TCR beta cDNA libraries. Per 1 to 10 million input T cells, some 500,000 cDNA molecules were obtained, such that each molecule approximated one T cell. The patient libraries were prepared and sequenced with the same protocol used for the earlier healthy control dataset. Within a given batch, samples were prepared together, multiplexed and sequenced on the same HiSeq lane. Concerning the study's data processing: Raw barcoded reads were processed with MIGEC, and single-read molecular identifier groups were discarded before consensus assembly and CDR3 extraction. Clonotype tables were post-analysed with VDJtools, normalizing diversity by down-sampling all datasets to the smallest sample size. In repertoire overlap clustering, CDR3 amino acid sequences, but not nucleotide sequences, were matched to correct batch-related cross-sample contamination. The raw public reads went through TCRdb reprocessing: fastp at Q25, MiXCR clone calling, in-frame beta chains kept. Each CDR3 protein appears once, grouped with its most common genes and DNA. These V and J calls derive from TCRdb rather than the authors' analysis. In this sample the table shows about 820,000 distinct CDR3 sequences, roughly 50% of which occur a single time. 4.6% of the sample comes from the top ten.

Concerning this clonotype itself: Its cognate antigen has yet to be identified. No much larger clone is present one base from it, and per-base qualities are unavailable.

TCR beta repertoires were profiled from peripheral blood of 10 to 15 young patients with multiple sclerosis to demonstrate the VDJtools post-analysis software. The multiple sclerosis patients were children and adolescents between about 6 and 16 years of age. The sample comprised blood. The V and J genes are TRBV7-2 and TRBJ2-3; perhaps TRBD2 is the D gene, with 7 bases matching. The receptor was isolated from a girl aged 5 to 17 with multiple sclerosis. The DNA reads as follows: TGTGCCAGCAGCTTATCGGGCGGGGGCGTCGTGGATACGCAGTATTTT. It specifies CASSLSGGGVVDTQYF.